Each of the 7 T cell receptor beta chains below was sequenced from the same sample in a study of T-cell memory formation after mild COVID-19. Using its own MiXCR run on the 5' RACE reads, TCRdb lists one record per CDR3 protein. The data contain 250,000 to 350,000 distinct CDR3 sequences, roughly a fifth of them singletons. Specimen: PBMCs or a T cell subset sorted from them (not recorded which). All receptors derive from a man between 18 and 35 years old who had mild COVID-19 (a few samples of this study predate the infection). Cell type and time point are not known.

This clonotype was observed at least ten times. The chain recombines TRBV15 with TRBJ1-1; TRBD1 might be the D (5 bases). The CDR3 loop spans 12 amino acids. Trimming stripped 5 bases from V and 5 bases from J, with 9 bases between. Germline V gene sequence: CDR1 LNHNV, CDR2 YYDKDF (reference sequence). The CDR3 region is CATSWGKTEAFF. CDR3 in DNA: TGTGCCACCAGCTGGGGGAAGACTGAAGCTTTCTTT.

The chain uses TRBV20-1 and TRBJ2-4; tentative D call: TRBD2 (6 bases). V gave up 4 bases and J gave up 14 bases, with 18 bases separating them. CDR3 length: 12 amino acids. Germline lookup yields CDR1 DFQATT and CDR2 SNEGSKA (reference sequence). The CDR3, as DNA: TGCAGTGCTAAGTCTAGCGCCTGGGCTGAGTACTTC. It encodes CSAKSSAWAEYF.

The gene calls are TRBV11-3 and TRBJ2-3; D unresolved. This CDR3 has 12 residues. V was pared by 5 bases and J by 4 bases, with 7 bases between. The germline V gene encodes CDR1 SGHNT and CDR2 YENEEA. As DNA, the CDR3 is TGTGCCAGCAGCGAAATCGCAGATACGCAGTATTTT. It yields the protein CASSEIADTQYF.

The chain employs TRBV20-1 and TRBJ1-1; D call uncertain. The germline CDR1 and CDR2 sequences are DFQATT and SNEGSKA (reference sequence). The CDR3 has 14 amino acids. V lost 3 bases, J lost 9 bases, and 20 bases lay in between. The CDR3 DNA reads TGCAGTGCTAGCCCTGACGGACGAACACTGAAAGCTTTCTTT. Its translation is CSASPDGRTLKAFF.

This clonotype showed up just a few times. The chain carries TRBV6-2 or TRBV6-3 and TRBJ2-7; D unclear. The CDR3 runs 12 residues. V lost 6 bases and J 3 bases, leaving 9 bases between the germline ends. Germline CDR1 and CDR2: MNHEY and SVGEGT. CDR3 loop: CASRDDHYEQYF. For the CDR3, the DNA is TGTGCCAGCAGGGACGATCACTACGAGCAGTACTTC.

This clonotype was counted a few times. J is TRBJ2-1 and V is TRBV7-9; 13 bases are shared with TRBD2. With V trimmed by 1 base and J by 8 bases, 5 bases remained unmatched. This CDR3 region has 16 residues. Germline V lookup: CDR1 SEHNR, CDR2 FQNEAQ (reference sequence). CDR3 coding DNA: TGTGCCAGCAGCTTAGGGACTAGCGGGGGAGGAGATGAGCAGTTCTTC. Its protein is CASSLGTSGGGDEQFF.

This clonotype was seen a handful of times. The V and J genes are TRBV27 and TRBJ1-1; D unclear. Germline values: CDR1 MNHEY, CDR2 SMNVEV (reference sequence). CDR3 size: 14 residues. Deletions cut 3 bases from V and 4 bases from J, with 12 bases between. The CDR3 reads CASSFRGDVTEAFF. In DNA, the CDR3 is TGTGCCAGCAGTTTTCGGGGAGATGTCACTGAAGCTTTCTTT.